This T cell receptor beta chain was captured by sequencing in a study of radiotherapy plus CTLA-4 blockade in lung cancer. Study details: Of all patients, under 20% responded objectively and approximately 31% showed disease control.

The protocol was immunoSEQ multiplex PCR, while the TCRdb copy is restricted to in-frame clones and leaves out a portion. The sample records some 66,000 clones, around 83% being singletons. Overall study findings and caveats: Tumor-derived TCR clones expanded in blood after radiotherapy plus ipilimumab. According to reports, early shifts in blood T cell clones, alongside interferon-beta, forecast response most accurately.

Comments on this clone: The antigen remains unidentified.

Germline CDR1 is MNHEY and CDR2 is SVGAGI. The CDR3 totals 13 residues. V lost 4 bases, J lost 6 bases, and 12 bases lay in between. This TCR came from a human donor with non-small cell lung cancer who had a partial response to radiotherapy plus ipilimumab. Source: peripheral blood, taken from a patient treated with radiotherapy plus ipilimumab. V usage is TRBV6-5 and J usage is TRBJ1-2; no clear D. CDR3 protein: CASSSQNEDGYTF. The CDR3, as DNA: TGTGCCAGCAGTTCCCAAAATGAGGATGGCTACACCTTC.